The 19 T cell receptor beta chains below all came from one sample that was sequenced in a study of T cells expressing NK-cell markers. TCRdb reprocessed the 5' RACE reads and keeps a single row for each CDR3 protein, giving no DNA. Its table records about 260,000 distinct CDR3 sequences. Material: blood T cells: a sorted CD56 or NKG2C T cell subset, CD4+ or CD8+ T cells, or bulk PBMC T cells (not recorded which). The receptors come from a woman between 18 and 69 years old in good health.

CDR3 sequence: CSARMGRAGAEAFF. The V and J genes are TRBV20-1 and TRBJ1-1; TCRdb reports TRBD1, a call that lacks DNA to check it against. The CDR3 is 14 residues long. The germline CDR1 and CDR2 sequences are DFQATT and SNEGSKA (reference sequence).

J is TRBJ1-1 and V is TRBV20-1; the TCRdb D gene call, TRBD1, has no DNA to confirm it. Germline CDR1 reads DFQATT; CDR2 reads SNEGSKA (reference sequence). The CDR3 is 16 residues long. CDR3 loop: CSASKPGQGPRTEAFF.

The chain uses TRBV5-1 and TRBJ2-3; TCRdb's D call, TRBD1, is unchecked because there is no DNA. CDR1 and CDR2 (germline): SGHRS, YFSETQ. CDR3 size: 16 residues. This chain's CDR3 is CASSLGPGQAADTQYF. The variable domain in full, completed from reference TRBV5-1 and TRBJ2-3, reads KAGVTQTPRYLIKTRGQQVTLSCSPISGHRSVSWYQQTPGQGLQFLFEYFSETQRNKGNFPGRFSGRQFSNSRSEMNVSTLELGDSALYLCASSLGPGQAADTQYFGPGTRLTVL.

The V call is TRBV10-3, the J call TRBJ1-2. The CDR3 has 14 residues. The V gene's germline CDR1 is ENHRY and CDR2 SYGVKD. Here the CDR3 reads CAIRGRQTNYGYTF.

CDR3 in amino acids: CASSLKGAGGNTEAFF. The chain recombines TRBV7-2 with TRBJ1-1; lacking DNA, the TRBD1 call made by TCRdb goes unchecked. CDR1 and CDR2 (germline): SGHTA, FQGNSA. This CDR3 has 16 residues.

The rearrangement links TRBV12-3 or TRBV12-4 to TRBJ1-4. There are 14 residues in the CDR3. CDR3 loop: CASSYSPTNEKLFF.

The V call is TRBV29-1, the J call TRBJ1-1. Germline values: CDR1 SQVTM, CDR2 ANQGSEA. This CDR3 has 12 residues. The CDR3 loop is CSVDHAGTEAFF.

This chain joins TRBV7-2 and TRBJ2-3; TCRdb lists TRBD1, though no DNA is available to test this call. Germline assignment: CDR1 SGHTA and CDR2 FQGNSA. The CDR3 runs to 15 residues. CDR3 in amino acids: CASSLGGVRTDTQYF.

V and J are TRBV20-1 and TRBJ2-3; TCRdb lists TRBD1, though no DNA is available to test this call. This CDR3 is 13 amino acids long. The germline V gene encodes CDR1 DFQATT and CDR2 SNEGSKA (reference sequence). The CDR3 region is CSARDRGRSTQYF.

The gene calls are TRBV28 and TRBJ1-2. CDR1 MDHEN and CDR2 SYDVKM come from the germline V gene. The CDR3 length is 12 residues. CDR3 loop: CASSSGNYGYTF.

The chain links TRBV7-2 to TRBJ1-2; TCRdb outputs TRBD1, but without DNA this stays unchecked. This CDR3 comprises 13 residues. The germline V gene has CDR1 SGHTA and CDR2 FQGNSA. CDR3: CASSIGTAYGYTF.

The chain is built from TRBV20-1 and TRBJ2-3; the TCRdb call, TRBD2, lacks DNA for checking. CDR1 is DFQATT and CDR2 is SNEGSKA in the germline V gene (reference sequence). This CDR3 comprises 18 residues. CDR3 residues: CSARGLAGTKMITDTQYF.

CDR3 sequence: CASSTGTGANTGELFF. The chain links TRBV5-1 to TRBJ2-2; no DNA is available, so the TRBD1 call from TCRdb remains unchecked. CDR3 length: 16 residues. From germline, CDR1 is SGHRS and CDR2 YFSETQ.

The V call is TRBV20-1, the J call TRBJ2-5; TCRdb names TRBD1, which stays unverified in the absence of DNA. Germline V gene sequence: CDR1 DFQATT, CDR2 SNEGSKA (reference sequence). The CDR3 has 11 amino acids. This CDR3 reads CSARWQGTQYF.

The V gene is TRBV29-1, the J gene TRBJ2-7; TCRdb returns TRBD2, unconfirmable since there is no DNA. CDR1 is SQVTM, CDR2 ANQGSEA, per germline. CDR3 length: 14 residues. CDR3: CSAIPAGTRYEQYF.

The V gene is TRBV7-8, the J gene TRBJ1-3; without DNA, the TCRdb call of TRBD1 cannot be checked. Looked up from germline, CDR1 is SGHVS and CDR2 is FQNEAQ. The CDR3 consists of 15 residues. The CDR3 protein is CASCLDRGTGNTIYF.

CDR3 residues: CASSYELGGGGNQPQHF. This sequence joins TRBV6-2 or TRBV6-3 and TRBJ1-5. CDR1 is MNHEY, CDR2 SVGEGT, per germline. This CDR3 is 17 amino acids long.

This chain connects TRBV6-1 to TRBJ1-3; the D gene TCRdb calls, TRBD1, cannot be checked with no DNA. Germline V gives CDR1 MNHNS, CDR2 SASEGT. The CDR3 runs 14 residues. The CDR3 sequence is CASSTGQSGNTIYF.

The genes are TRBV5-4 and TRBJ2-2; TCRdb selects TRBD2, and the lack of DNA leaves this call unchecked. This CDR3 has 16 amino acids. Germline loops: CDR1 SGHNT, CDR2 YYREEE (reference sequence). CDR3 residues: CASSPTGTRVAGELFF.